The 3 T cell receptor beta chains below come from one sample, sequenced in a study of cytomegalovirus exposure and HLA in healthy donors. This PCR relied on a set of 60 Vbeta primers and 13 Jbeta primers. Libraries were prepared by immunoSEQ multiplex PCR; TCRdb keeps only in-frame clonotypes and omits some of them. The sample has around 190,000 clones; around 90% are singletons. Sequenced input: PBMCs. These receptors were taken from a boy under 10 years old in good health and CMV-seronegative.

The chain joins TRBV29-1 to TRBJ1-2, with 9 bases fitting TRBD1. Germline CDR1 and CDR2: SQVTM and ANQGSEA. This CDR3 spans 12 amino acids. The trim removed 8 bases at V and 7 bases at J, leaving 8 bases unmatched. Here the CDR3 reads CSSRQGGGGYTF. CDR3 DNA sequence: TGCAGCTCTCGACAGGGGGGAGGTGGCTACACCTTC.

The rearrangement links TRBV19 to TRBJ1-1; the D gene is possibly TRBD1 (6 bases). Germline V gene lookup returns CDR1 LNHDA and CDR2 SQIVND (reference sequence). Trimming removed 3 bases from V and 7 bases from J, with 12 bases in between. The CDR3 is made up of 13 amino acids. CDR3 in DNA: TGTGCCAGTAGTATTTTGACAGGATTTGAAGCTTTCTTT. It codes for CASSILTGFEAFF.

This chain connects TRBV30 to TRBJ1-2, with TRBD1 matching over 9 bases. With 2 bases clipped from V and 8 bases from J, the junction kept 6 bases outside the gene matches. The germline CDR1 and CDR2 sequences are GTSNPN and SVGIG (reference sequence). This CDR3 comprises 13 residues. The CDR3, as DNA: TGTGCCTGGAGTAGGGACAGGGATTCCGGCTACACCTTC. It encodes CAWSRDRDSGYTF.